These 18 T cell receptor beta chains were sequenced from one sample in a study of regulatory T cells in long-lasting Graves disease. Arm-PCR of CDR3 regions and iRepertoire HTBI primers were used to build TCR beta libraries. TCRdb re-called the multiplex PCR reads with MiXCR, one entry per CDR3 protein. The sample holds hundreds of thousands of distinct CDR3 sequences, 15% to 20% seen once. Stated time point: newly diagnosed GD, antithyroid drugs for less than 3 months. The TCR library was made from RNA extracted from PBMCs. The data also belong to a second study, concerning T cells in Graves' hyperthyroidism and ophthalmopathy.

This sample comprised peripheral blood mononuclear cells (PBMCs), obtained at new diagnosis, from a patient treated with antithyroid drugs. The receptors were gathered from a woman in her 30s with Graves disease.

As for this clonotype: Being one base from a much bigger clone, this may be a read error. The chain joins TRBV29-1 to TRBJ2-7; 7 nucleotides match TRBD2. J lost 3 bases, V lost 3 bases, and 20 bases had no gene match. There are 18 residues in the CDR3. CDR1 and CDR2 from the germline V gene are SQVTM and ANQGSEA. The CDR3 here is CSVEGGTCGGINGYEQYF. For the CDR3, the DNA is TGCAGCGTTGAGGGCGGGACTTGCGGGGGAATTAATGGCTACGAGCAGTACTTC.

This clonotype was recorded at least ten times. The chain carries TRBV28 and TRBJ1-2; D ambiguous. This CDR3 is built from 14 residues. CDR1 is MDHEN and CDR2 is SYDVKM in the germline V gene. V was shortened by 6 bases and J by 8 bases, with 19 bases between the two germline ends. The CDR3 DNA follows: TGTGCCAGCAGGGGAGACATTTCCTTAGGGGGCTACACCTTC. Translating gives CASRGDISLGGYTF.

The CDR3 DNA reads TGTGCCAGCAGTTACTCGATCCCTTCACCCCTCCACTTT. Its translation: CASSYSIPSPLHF. The chain is built from TRBV6-5 and TRBJ1-6; D ambiguous. The CDR3 loop spans 13 amino acids. The germline gives CDR1 MNHEY, CDR2 SVGAGI. Trimming removed 0 bases at V and 9 bases at J, with 6 bases between.

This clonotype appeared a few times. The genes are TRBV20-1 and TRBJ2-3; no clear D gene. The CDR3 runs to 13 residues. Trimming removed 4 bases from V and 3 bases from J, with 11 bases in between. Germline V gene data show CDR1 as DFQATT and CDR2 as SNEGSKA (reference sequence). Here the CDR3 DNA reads TGCAGTGCTAAGTTCAGGCCAACAGATACGCAGTATTTT. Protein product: CSAKFRPTDTQYF.

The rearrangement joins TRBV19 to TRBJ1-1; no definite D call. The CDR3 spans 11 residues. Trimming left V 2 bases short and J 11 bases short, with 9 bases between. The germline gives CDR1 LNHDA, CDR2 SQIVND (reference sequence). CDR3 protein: CASSISHAAFF. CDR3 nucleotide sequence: TGTGCCAGTAGTATATCCCACGCGGCTTTCTTT. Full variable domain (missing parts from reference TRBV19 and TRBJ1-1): DGGITQSPKYLFRKEGQNVTLSCEQNLNHDAMYWYRQDPGQGLRLIYYSQIVNDFQKGDIAEGYSVSREKKESFPLTVTSAQKNPTAFYLCASSISHAAFFGQGTRLTVV.

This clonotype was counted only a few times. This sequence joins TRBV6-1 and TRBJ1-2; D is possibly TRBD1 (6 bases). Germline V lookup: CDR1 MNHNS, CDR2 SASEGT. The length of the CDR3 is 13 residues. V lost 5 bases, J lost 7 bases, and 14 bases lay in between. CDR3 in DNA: TGTGCCAGCAGTAAGGGACAATCTCCTGGCTACACCTTC. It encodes CASSKGQSPGYTF.

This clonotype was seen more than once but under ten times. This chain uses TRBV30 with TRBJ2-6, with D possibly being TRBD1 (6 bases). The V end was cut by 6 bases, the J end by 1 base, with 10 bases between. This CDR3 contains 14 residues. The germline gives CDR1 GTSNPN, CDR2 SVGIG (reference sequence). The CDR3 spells CACATGSGANVLTF. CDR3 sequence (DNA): TGTGCCTGCGCTACAGGGTCTGGGGCCAACGTCCTGACTTTC.

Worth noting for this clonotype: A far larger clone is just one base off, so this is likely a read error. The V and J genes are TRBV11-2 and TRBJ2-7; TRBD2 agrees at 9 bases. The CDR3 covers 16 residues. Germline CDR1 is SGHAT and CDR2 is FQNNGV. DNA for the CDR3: TGTGCCAGCAGTTTAGTTCGGGCGGGAGGGCCTAGCGAGCGGTACTTC. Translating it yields CASSLVRAGGPSERYF.

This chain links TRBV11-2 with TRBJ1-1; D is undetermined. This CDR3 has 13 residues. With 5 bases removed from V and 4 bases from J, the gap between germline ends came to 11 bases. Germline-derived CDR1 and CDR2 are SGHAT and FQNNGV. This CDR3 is CASSRASLTEAFF. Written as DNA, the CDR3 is TGTGCCAGCAGCAGGGCCTCACTCACTGAAGCTTTCTTT.

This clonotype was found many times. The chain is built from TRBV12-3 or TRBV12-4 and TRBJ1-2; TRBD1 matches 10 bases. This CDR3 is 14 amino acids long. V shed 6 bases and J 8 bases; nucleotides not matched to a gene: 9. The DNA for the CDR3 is TGTGCCAGCAGCTCGACCGGGACAGGGGACGGCTACACCTTC. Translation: CASSSTGTGDGYTF.

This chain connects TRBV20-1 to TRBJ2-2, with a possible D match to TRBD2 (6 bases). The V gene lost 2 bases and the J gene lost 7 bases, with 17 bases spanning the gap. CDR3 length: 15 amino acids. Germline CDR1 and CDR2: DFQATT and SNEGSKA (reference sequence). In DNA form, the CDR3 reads TGCAGTGCTAGACTAGCTGGGGGGTTTGGCGGGGAGCTGTTTTTT. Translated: CSARLAGGFGGELFF.

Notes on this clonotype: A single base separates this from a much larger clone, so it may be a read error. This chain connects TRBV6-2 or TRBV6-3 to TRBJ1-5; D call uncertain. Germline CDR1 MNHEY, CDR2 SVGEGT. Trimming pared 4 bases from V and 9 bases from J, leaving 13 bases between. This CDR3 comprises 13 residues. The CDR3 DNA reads TGTGCCAGCAGTTGCTCGAGGGATCGGCCCCAGCATTTT. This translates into CASSCSRDRPQHF.

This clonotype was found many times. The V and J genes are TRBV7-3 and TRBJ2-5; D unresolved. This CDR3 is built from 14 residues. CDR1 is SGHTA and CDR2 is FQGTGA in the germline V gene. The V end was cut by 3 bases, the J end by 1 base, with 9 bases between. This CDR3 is CASSFGGPQETQYF. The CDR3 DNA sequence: TGTGCCAGCAGCTTCGGCGGACCCCAAGAGACCCAGTACTTC. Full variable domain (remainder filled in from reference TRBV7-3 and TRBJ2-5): GAGVSQTPSNKVTEKGKYVELRCDPISGHTALYWYRQSLGQGPEFLIYFQGTGAADDSGLPNDRFFAVRPEGSVSTLKIQRTERGDSAVYLCASSFGGPQETQYFGPGTRLLVL.

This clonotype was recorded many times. The CDR3 DNA reads as TGTGCCTGGAGAGGGCCAGGAACCTCACCCCTCCACTTT. It yields the protein CAWRGPGTSPLHF. The J gene is TRBJ1-6, the V gene TRBV30, with D unresolved. Per the germline V gene, CDR1 is GTSNPN and CDR2 is SVGIG (reference sequence). Trimming cost V 3 bases and J 10 bases, with 13 bases left between them. The CDR3 sequence is 13 residues long.

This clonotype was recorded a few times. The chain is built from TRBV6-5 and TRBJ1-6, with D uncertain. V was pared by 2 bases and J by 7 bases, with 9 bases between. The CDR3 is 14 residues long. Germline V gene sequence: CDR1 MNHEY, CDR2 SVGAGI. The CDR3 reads CASSYTERNSPLHF. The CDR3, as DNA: TGTGCCAGCAGTTACACAGAAAGGAATTCACCCCTCCACTTT.

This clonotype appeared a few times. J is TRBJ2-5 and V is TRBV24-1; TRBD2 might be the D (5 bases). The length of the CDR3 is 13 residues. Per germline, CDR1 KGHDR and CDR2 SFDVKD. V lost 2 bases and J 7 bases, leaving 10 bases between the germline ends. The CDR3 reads CATSDSLRGTQYF. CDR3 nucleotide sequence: TGTGCCACCAGTGATTCGCTACGGGGGACCCAGTACTTC.

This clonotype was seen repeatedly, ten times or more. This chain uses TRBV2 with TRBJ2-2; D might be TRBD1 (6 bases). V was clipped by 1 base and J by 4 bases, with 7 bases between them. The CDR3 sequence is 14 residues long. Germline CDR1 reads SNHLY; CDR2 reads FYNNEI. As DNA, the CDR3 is TGTGCCAGCAGTGAAGGGACAGTCACCGGGGAGCTGTTTTTT. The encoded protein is CASSEGTVTGELFF.

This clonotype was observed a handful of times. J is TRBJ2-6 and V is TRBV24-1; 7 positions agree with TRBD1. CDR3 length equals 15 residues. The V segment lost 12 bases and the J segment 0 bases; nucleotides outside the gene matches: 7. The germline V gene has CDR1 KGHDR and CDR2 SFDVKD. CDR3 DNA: TGTGCCGCCGGACAGGAGAGCTCTGGGGCCAACGTCCTGACTTTC. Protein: CAAGQESSGANVLTF.